This is a list of T cell receptor beta chains from one sample in a study of blood T cell repertoires in COVID-19. The protocol was immunoSEQ multiplex PCR, while the TCRdb copy is restricted to in-frame clones and leaves out a portion. Of more than 95,000 clones detected, approximately 87% appear once; the ten largest clones hold about 15%. Material: peripheral blood. The receptors here all came from a man between 50 and 59 years old with acute or convalescent COVID-19. Each CDR3 is given with its conserved first and last residue. D genes are given only for firm matches. A clone size is listed for some rows: how often the clone was seen (once, few, many), or a class if it is expanded.

16,-,TRBJ2-1,TRBV24-1,many,CATSDSRGDLGNEQFF,TGTGCCACCAGTGATTCCAGGGGGGATCTGGGTAATGAGCAGTTCTTC
15,-,TRBJ2-1,TRBV28,-,CASSLQGGTYNEQFF,TGTGCCAGCAGTCTGCAGGGGGGAACCTACAATGAGCAGTTCTTC
16,-,TRBJ2-1,TRBV9,-,CASSVEQIASYNEQFF,TGTGCCAGCAGCGTAGAACAGATCGCCTCCTACAATGAGCAGTTCTTC
13,-,TRBJ1-5,TRBV6-4,-,CASSVGGDQPQHF,TGTGCCAGCAGTGTTGGAGGCGATCAGCCCCAGCATTTT
13,-,TRBJ2-5,TRBV5-6,-,CASSLPSQETQYF,TGTGCCAGCAGCTTGCCGAGCCAAGAGACCCAGTACTTC
13,TRBD1,TRBJ1-2,TRBV30,-,CALYPGQGNGYTF,TGTGCCTTATACCCGGGACAGGGCAATGGCTACACCTTC
14,TRBD1,TRBJ1-1,TRBV15,-,CATSRDPGQGWAFF,TGTGCCACCAGCAGAGATCCGGGACAGGGTTGGGCTTTCTTT
14,-,TRBJ1-1,TRBV18,few,CASSGGQRGTEAFF,TGTGCCAGCTCAGGGGGACAAAGGGGCACTGAAGCTTTCTTT
17,-,TRBJ1-5,TRBV5-1,-,CASSFRQGINKDQPQHF,TGCGCCAGCAGCTTTCGGCAGGGGATTAATAAGGATCAGCCCCAGCATTTT
17,-,TRBJ2-2,TRBV24-1,-,CATSQYGLEKGAGELFF,TGTGCCACCAGCCAATACGGCCTAGAGAAAGGCGCCGGGGAGCTGTTTTTT
14,-,TRBJ2-1,TRBV5-1,-,CASSLGALYNEQFF,TGCGCCAGCAGCTTAGGGGCGTTATACAATGAGCAGTTCTTC
17,TRBD2,TRBJ2-1,TRBV9,-,CASSPRLAGGGRDEQFF,TGTGCCAGCAGCCCCCGACTAGCGGGAGGGGGTCGGGATGAGCAGTTCTTC
16,TRBD2,TRBJ2-7,TRBV6-5,-,CASSYDAGGSGAGQYF,TGTGCCAGCAGTTACGATGCGGGAGGGAGTGGTGCTGGGCAGTACTTC
16,-,TRBJ1-1,TRBV11-2,once,CASSPRSRQAKGEAFF,TGTGCCAGCAGCCCCAGAAGTCGACAGGCCAAGGGTGAAGCTTTCTTT
12,-,TRBJ2-1,TRBV7-9,-,CASSLVWSEQFF,TGTGCCAGCAGCTTAGTTTGGAGTGAGCAGTTCTTC
16,-,TRBJ2-7,TRBV19,few,CASSEGGEPLSYEQYF,TGTGCCAGTAGTGAGGGGGGGGAGCCCCTCTCCTACGAGCAGTACTTC
14,-,TRBJ2-7,TRBV2,-,CASSVGRINYEQYF,TGTGCCAGCAGTGTGGGCAGGATCAACTACGAGCAGTACTTC
14,TRBD2,TRBJ2-1,TRBV28,-,CASSLGGRLNEQFF,TGTGCCAGCAGTTTAGGCGGGAGGCTCAATGAGCAGTTCTTC
15,TRBD2,TRBJ2-1,TRBV2,once,CASSEGLASYNEQFF,TGTGCCAGCAGTGAGGGACTAGCGTCCTACAATGAGCAGTTCTTC
12,-,TRBJ1-2,TRBV3-1/TRBV3-2,-,CASSQEHTGCTF,TGTGCCAGCAGCCAAGAGCATACAGGCTGTACCTTC
17,TRBD2,TRBJ2-7,TRBV5-6,-,CASSAPGLAGGWDEQYF,TGTGCCAGCAGCGCGCCGGGACTAGCGGGTGGGTGGGACGAGCAGTACTTC
13,-,TRBJ2-7,TRBV19,-,CASSPGYGYEQYF,TGTGCCAGTTCCCCCGGGTATGGATACGAGCAGTACTTC
18,TRBD2,TRBJ2-1,TRBV5-4,-,CASSPPGTSGSSYNEQFF,TGTGCCAGCAGCCCGCCCGGGACTAGCGGGAGTTCCTACAATGAGCAGTTCTTC
15,TRBD1,TRBJ1-1,TRBV5-6,few,CASSPQGRMNTEAFF,TGTGCCAGCAGTCCACAGGGGCGGATGAACACTGAAGCTTTCTTT
16,-,TRBJ2-7,TRBV5-4,-,CASSPTADRAGYEQYF,TGTGCCAGCAGCCCGACCGCCGACAGGGCGGGGTACGAGCAGTACTTC
11,-,TRBJ2-7,TRBV6-5,-,CASSLTGEQYF,TGTGCCAGCAGTTTGACTGGCGAGCAGTACTTC
14,-,TRBJ1-1,TRBV5-1,-,CASSTSGGNTEAFF,TGCGCCAGCAGCACGAGCGGGGGGAACACTGAAGCTTTCTTT
13,TRBD1,TRBJ2-1,TRBV6-5,-,CASSFPGGNEQFF,TGTGCCAGCAGTTTCCCAGGGGGCAATGAGCAGTTCTTC
11,TRBD1,TRBJ2-7,TRBV6-5,-,CASQGAYEQYF,TGTGCCAGCCAGGGGGCCTACGAGCAGTACTTC
14,TRBD2,TRBJ2-1,TRBV5-1,few,CASSMGLALHEQFF,TGCGCCAGCAGCATGGGACTAGCGCTTCATGAGCAGTTCTTC
16,TRBD2,TRBJ2-1,TRBV13,-,CASSSTGTSGSNEQFF,TGTGCCAGCAGCTCAACCGGGACTAGCGGGAGTAATGAGCAGTTCTTC
15,TRBD2,TRBJ2-2,TRBV10-1,-,CASSERLAGAGELFF,TGCGCCAGCAGTGAGAGACTAGCGGGAGCCGGGGAGCTGTTTTTT
14,TRBD2,TRBJ2-1,TRBV27,once,CASSLSMTGGPEFF,TGTGCCAGCAGTTTATCGATGACGGGAGGGCCAGAGTTCTTC
19,TRBD2,TRBJ2-1,TRBV27,-,CASSTRLAGGPNPYNEQFF,TGTGCCAGCAGTACGAGACTAGCGGGAGGGCCGAATCCCTACAATGAGCAGTTCTTC
12,TRBD1,TRBJ2-7,TRBV24-1,-,CATSDQDRGQYF,TGTGCCACCAGTGATCAGGACAGGGGGCAGTACTTC
13,-,TRBJ2-1,TRBV19,-,CASSHFSYNEQFF,TGTGCCAGTAGTCACTTCTCCTACAATGAGCAGTTCTTC
15,TRBD2,TRBJ2-5,TRBV9,-,CASSVVLAGQETQYF,TGTGCCAGCAGCGTAGTGTTAGCGGGGCAAGAGACCCAGTACTTC
16,-,TRBJ1-1,TRBV11-3,-,CASSLDPAGKGTEAFF,TGTGCCAGCAGCTTAGATCCCGCAGGGAAAGGCACTGAAGCTTTCTTT
14,TRBD2,TRBJ2-5,TRBV5-1,-,CASSLSSGKETQYF,TGCGCCAGCAGCTTGTCTAGCGGGAAGGAGACCCAGTACTTC
15,-,TRBJ2-1,TRBV5-1,few,CASSRDKLSYNEQFF,TGCGCCAGCAGCCGCGACAAACTCTCCTACAATGAGCAGTTCTTC
14,-,TRBJ2-1,TRBV9,-,CASSVGLAYNEQFF,TGTGCCAGCAGCGTAGGCCTAGCGTACAATGAGCAGTTCTTC
15,-,TRBJ2-4,TRBV5-4,-,CASSASGGAKNIQYF,TGTGCCAGCAGCGCATCAGGGGGGGCCAAAAACATTCAGTACTTC
14,TRBD1,TRBJ2-7,TRBV10-3,-,CAISEGDRGSEQYF,TGTGCCATCAGTGAGGGGGACAGGGGATCTGAGCAGTACTTC
13,-,TRBJ2-1,TRBV9,once,CASSETPSAEQFF,TGTGCCAGCAGCGAAACCCCTAGCGCCGAGCAGTTCTTC
14,TRBD2,TRBJ2-1,TRBV13,-,CASSNRTSNNEQFF,TGTGCCAGCAGCAACCGGACTAGCAACAATGAGCAGTTCTTC
15,-,TRBJ1-3,TRBV18,-,CASSPIPGAGNTIYF,TGTGCCAGCTCACCAATCCCGGGAGCTGGAAACACCATATATTTT
14,-,TRBJ2-5,TRBV7-8,-,CASSLKRFQETQYF,TGTGCCAGCAGCTTAAAGCGGTTCCAAGAGACCCAGTACTTC